This is a list of T cell receptor beta chains from one sample in a study of blood T cells in healthy people across ages. TCRdb independently ran MiXCR on the 5' RACE reads; one entry per CDR3 protein. The sample has about 1,400,000 distinct CDR3 sequences; 59% are singletons. The sample taken for sequencing was blood. All receptors derive from a man in his late teens or twenties in good health. Both conserved end residues are part of each CDR3. Each record gives: clone size, CDR3 length, V gene, D gene, J gene, CDR3 DNA, CDR3 protein. D genes are given only for firm matches. Clone size appears in some rows only: once, few, many, or a class for an expanded clone.

>-|14|TRBV21-1|-|TRBJ1-2
TGTGCCAGCAGCACGGCGGAGATTGACTATGGCTACACCTTC
CASSTAEIDYGYTF
>few|15|TRBV5-1|-|TRBJ1-4
TGCGCCAGCAGCCCACGGAGGGAAGCTAATGAAAAACTGTTTTTT
CASSPRREANEKLFF
>-|14|TRBV14|TRBD1|TRBJ2-7
TGTGCCAGCAGCCCTCGGACAGGGTACCACGAGCAGTACTTC
CASSPRTGYHEQYF
>-|14|TRBV27|-|TRBJ1-1
TGTGCCAGCAGTCGGACGGGGGTGGAAACTGAAGCTTTCTTT
CASSRTGVETEAFF
>few|14|TRBV27|-|TRBJ2-7
TGTGCCAGCAGTACGGCCTCTGTATTGAACGAGCAGTACTTC
CASSTASVLNEQYF
>few|14|TRBV27|TRBD1|TRBJ1-1
TGTGCCAGCAGTGTCAGGGGGCTGAACACTGAAGCTTTCTTT
CASSVRGLNTEAFF
>-|16|TRBV20-1|-|TRBJ2-7
TGCAGTGCGAGGGTCTTACCGGGACTTCTAACGGGCGAGCAGTACTTC
CSARVLPGLLTGEQYF
>-|15|TRBV27|-|TRBJ1-1
TGTGCCAGCAGAGTTCCAACAGTTCCGAACACTGAAGCTTTCTTT
CASRVPTVPNTEAFF
>-|16|TRBV4-1|TRBD1|TRBJ1-5
TGCGCCAGCAGCCAAACGACAGGGGTGGGGAATCAGCCCCAGCATTTT
CASSQTTGVGNQPQHF
>once|14|TRBV28|-|TRBJ2-1
TGTGCCAGCAGTTTGTATCAGGGGAACAATGAGCAGTTCTTC
CASSLYQGNNEQFF
>-|19|TRBV4-3|TRBD2|TRBJ2-1
TGCGCCAGCAGCCAAGATCCGGCTAGCGGGGGTGGTATCTACAATGAGCAGTTCTTC
CASSQDPASGGGIYNEQFF
>-|14|TRBV25-1|-|TRBJ1-4
TGTGCCAGCAGTCCCCCCGAGGGGGATGAAAAACTGTTTTTT
CASSPPEGDEKLFF
>-|14|TRBV6-1|TRBD2|TRBJ2-1
TGTGCCACCCAGGGACTAGCGGGCTACAATGAGCAGTTCTTC
CATQGLAGYNEQFF
>-|15|TRBV20-1|-|TRBJ2-1
TGCAGTGCTGACCGTCTCGGCGGGCGAACGGATGAGCAGTTCTTC
CSADRLGGRTDEQFF
>-|15|TRBV9|-|TRBJ2-7
TGTGCCAGCAGCGTAGCGGTCAGTGGGGCCCTCGAGCAGTACTTC
CASSVAVSGALEQYF
>-|15|TRBV12-5|TRBD2|TRBJ2-4
TGTGCTAGTGGCCGACTAGCGGGAGACAAAAACATTCAGTACTTC
CASGRLAGDKNIQYF